The rows below give T cell receptor beta chains drawn from one sample of a study of response to subunit inactivated influenza vaccine. In TCRdb, the RT-PCR reads were re-called with MiXCR into one record per CDR3 protein. The table has about 570,000 distinct CDR3 sequences, approximately 12% seen once. Sequences were derived from PBMCs from blood, sampled on the day of vaccination. The source of these receptors is a man in his forties or fifties who received an inactivated influenza vaccine. The conserved cysteine and the conserved F or W are not part of the CDR3 here. Fields, in order: CDR3 length, clone size, V gene, J gene, CDR3 protein. The size entry is marked missing in some rows and otherwise reads once, few, many or a size class.

13	few	TRBV18	TRBJ1-1	ASSPKPGSVTEAF
10	many	TRBV13	TRBJ2-3	ASSLALDTQY
14	.	TRBV29-1	TRBJ2-1	SVSRHVGGSYNEQF
11	many	TRBV6-2/TRBV6-3	TRBJ2-3	ASKRRGTDTQY
14	many	TRBV15	TRBJ2-7	ATSRHRDRGFYEQY
14	.	TRBV6-2/TRBV6-3	TRBJ2-2	ASSYAASAAGGELF
14	.	TRBV9	TRBJ2-3	ASSVAPDTSTDTQY
15	many	TRBV6-1	TRBJ2-1	ASSQYRLAGRVDEQF
13	few	TRBV2	TRBJ2-1	ASSGTSGRAGEQF
14	.	TRBV29-1	TRBJ1-1	SVTGDRTYRNTEAF
17	.	TRBV11-1	TRBJ2-6	ASSSYRDRGESGANVLT
11	many	TRBV11-2	TRBJ2-7	ASSLWNLREQY
13	few	TRBV7-9	TRBJ2-5	ASSLRQGVQETQY
17	.	TRBV27	TRBJ2-6	ASSFRLEAAASGANVLT
13	many	TRBV27	TRBJ2-7	ASSLSEGRGYEQY
11	few	TRBV3-1	TRBJ1-5	ASSQTISKPQH
13	few	TRBV18	TRBJ2-7	ASSPGKGVRSEQY
11	.	TRBV2	TRBJ2-7	ASSVGQWSEQY
12	few	TRBV21-1	TRBJ2-7	ARRGCWDSYEQY
13	many	TRBV5-1	TRBJ2-2	ASSLAGGKTGELF
11	.	TRBV6-2/TRBV6-3	TRBJ1-5	ATGWGYNQPQH
12	.	TRBV20-1	TRBJ1-1	SARVGGGYTEAF
12	once	TRBV21-1	TRBJ2-1	ASSRGLGAVEQF
16	many	TRBV11-1	TRBJ1-4	ASSLVRTARATNEKLF
14	few	TRBV11-3	TRBJ2-5	ASSNPSLSVQETQY
11	few	TRBV5-6	TRBJ2-5	ASLRQGQETQY
14	.	TRBV14	TRBJ2-1	ASSRRPGQGMNEQF
11	.	TRBV4-3	TRBJ2-3	ASGQGGPDTQY
10	.	TRBV28	TRBJ2-1	ASNRGENEQF
14	few	TRBV11-2	TRBJ2-1	ASSEAGQRPGNEQF
12	many	TRBV20-1	TRBJ1-3	SARDHNSGNTIY
12	few	TRBV10-2	TRBJ1-1	ASRFQTENTEAF
13	.	TRBV12-3/TRBV12-4	TRBJ2-2	ASRLGLAATGELF
11	few	TRBV12-3/TRBV12-4	TRBJ1-6	ASRDGVNSPLH
13	.	TRBV5-1	TRBJ2-2	ASSLRDGNTGELF
13	many	TRBV12-3/TRBV12-4	TRBJ2-1	ASRLAGGAYNEQF
12	.	TRBV20-1	TRBJ2-3	SALAGGGTDTQY
16	few	TRBV5-1	TRBJ2-2	ASSLGQGQRGNTGELF
13	.	TRBV13	TRBJ2-7	ASSTIRTAHYEQY
13	.	TRBV5-1	TRBJ1-2	ASSLAIAGADGYT
11	.	TRBV5-1	TRBJ2-5	ASSPDRRETQY
9	many	TRBV20-1	TRBJ2-3	SGVSWDTQY
12	.	TRBV4-1	TRBJ1-5	ASSQPSGAQPQH
13	.	TRBV27	TRBJ2-2	ASSPPGHITGELF
14	.	TRBV5-1	TRBJ2-5	ASSATLGGAQETQY
13	many	TRBV18	TRBJ1-2	ASSPGPPPNYGYT
16	.	TRBV4-3	TRBJ2-6	ASSQVYVSPAGANVLT
13	many	TRBV6-1	TRBJ2-7	ASRTTSGPSYEQY
11	many	TRBV12-3/TRBV12-4	TRBJ1-1	ASSFTQGSEAF
13	few	TRBV5-4	TRBJ1-2	ASSLASRDRDGYT
12	.	TRBV5-4	TRBJ1-6	ASSLDEPASPLH
13	.	TRBV5-1	TRBJ1-6	ASSAGTARGSPLH
13	few	TRBV7-8	TRBJ2-7	ASSLGWGAEDEQY
14	.	TRBV5-1	TRBJ2-4	ASSLTGGLAKNIQY
15	.	TRBV7-2	TRBJ2-3	ASSLVFVGGNTDTQY
11	.	TRBV3-1	TRBJ1-2	ASSGQGFGGYT
13	few	TRBV9	TRBJ1-5	ASSVDGQGNQPQH
10	.	TRBV4-1	TRBJ2-7	ASSQPAGGQY
11	many	TRBV3-1	TRBJ1-2	ASSQVQNYGYT